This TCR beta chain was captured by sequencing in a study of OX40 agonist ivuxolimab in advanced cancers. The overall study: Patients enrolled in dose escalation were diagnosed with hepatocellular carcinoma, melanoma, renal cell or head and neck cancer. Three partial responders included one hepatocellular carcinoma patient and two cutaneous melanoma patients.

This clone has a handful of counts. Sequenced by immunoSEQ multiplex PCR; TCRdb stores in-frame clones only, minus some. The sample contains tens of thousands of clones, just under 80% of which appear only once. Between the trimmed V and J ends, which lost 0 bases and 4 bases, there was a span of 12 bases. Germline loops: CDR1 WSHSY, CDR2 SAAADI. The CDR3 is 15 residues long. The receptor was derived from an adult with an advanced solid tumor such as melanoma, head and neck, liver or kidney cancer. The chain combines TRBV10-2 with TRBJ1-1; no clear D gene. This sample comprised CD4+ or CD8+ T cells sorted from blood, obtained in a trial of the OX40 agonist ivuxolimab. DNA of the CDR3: TGCGCCAGCAGTGAGTCGTGGAGCGGACCCACTGAAGCTTTCTTT. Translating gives CASSESWSGPTEAFF.